This TCR beta chain emerged from a study of blood T cell repertoires in COVID-19. Overall study context: The United States, Italy and Spain were the sources of the acute and convalescent COVID-19 samples. Sources were T cells, B-cell-depleted T cells, or PBMCs; the material itself was cDNA or gDNA.

Study processing details: By means of reference gene primer amplification, nucleated cell counts were estimated. Clones were sequenced by immunoSEQ multiplex PCR, and TCRdb holds only the in-frame ones, with some missing. V and J calls and clone size follow that table, whereas D and trimming were derived from the DNA. The sample contains about 69,000 clones, approximately 80% of which appear only once. In germline, CDR1 is SGHDT, CDR2 YYEEEE. The CDR3 is 13 residues long. V was clipped by 4 bases and J by 4 bases, with 10 bases between them. J is TRBJ2-3 and V is TRBV5-6; D perhaps matches TRBD2 (5 bases). The receptor comes from a woman at least 80 years old with acute or convalescent COVID-19. The specimen sequenced was peripheral blood. The CDR3: CASSLAPADTQYF. The DNA for the CDR3 is TGTGCCAGCAGCCTAGCACCGGCAGATACGCAGTATTTT.